This T cell receptor beta chain came from a study (dated by TCRdb to the mid-2010s). General notes on the study: The study examined whether tumor-infiltrating Tregs in breast cancer are drawn from blood Tregs or arise in situ by conversion from other CD4+ T cell subsets. What the work shows at the level of the full study, not this receptor alone: Validation in the larger cohort was restricted to a single TCR beta V-J rearrangement rather than whole repertoires. The greatest overlap of tumor-infiltrating Treg TCR alpha and beta sequences was with tumor naive CD4+ T cells, followed next by blood naive CD4+ T cells. The TCR gene usage of tumor memory CD4+ T cells clustered together with blood and lymph node memory CD4+ cells and with lymph node naive CD4+ cells.

In regard to this clonotype: No cognate antigen has been identified for it. The record has no base qualities; no much larger clone is one base away.

As encoded in the germline V gene, CDR1 is MNHEY while CDR2 is SVGAGI. Trimming removed 0 bases from V and 4 bases from J; the gene matches leave 9 bases unexplained. Spanning cysteine to phenylalanine, the CDR3 consists of 17 amino acids. The CDR3 DNA has 51 bases and is translated from base 1. Full-length TCR variable regions were amplified by 5' RACE PCR with constant-region reverse primers, followed by semi-nested PCR with Nested Universal Primer A. Using the ReliaPrep RNA Cell Miniprep System, total RNA was extracted, and the SMARTer RACE 5'/3' Kit was then used to reverse transcribe the RNA into 5'RACE-ready cDNA. Multiplex adaptors were used to barcode full-length TCR alpha and beta libraries, and the barcoded libraries were sequenced on an Illumina MiSeq. The study's processing was this. For each of nine subset-tissue groups, sequencing data from the five patients were combined, and the groups were compared by unsupervised clustering of TCR gene usage. The Morisita-Horn index was used to calculate repertoire similarity, with shared sequences weighted according to their contribution to each repertoire. TCRdb redid the processing of the public reads, applying fastp at Q25 and MiXCR, and retained in-frame beta chains. Every distinct CDR3 protein forms one entry, paired with its most common genes and DNA. The V and J calls here are based on TCRdb, not the publication. The sample table shows 8,000 to 8,500 distinct CDR3 sequences, and 65% to 70% are seen once. Approximately 4.5% of the sample goes to the ten largest clones.

Naive CD4+ T cells were purified with the Miltenyi Naive CD4+ T Cell Isolation kit, with Tregs depleted using CD25 microbeads. Tregs, naive and memory CD4+ T cells from tumor, blood and ipsilateral draining lymph nodes of a few breast cancer patients underwent full-length TCR alpha and beta sequencing. Tumor tissue and lymph nodes obtained from ipsilateral axillary dissection were perfused with PBS, minced and then digested with collagenase I and hyaluronidase. A purity exceeding 90% was confirmed by FACS for the sorted cell populations. The rearranged segments are TRBV6-5 and TRBJ1-3, with 7 bases aligning to TRBD1. This TCR was recovered from a female donor with breast cancer. Sequencing was carried out using tumor-infiltrating naive CD4+ T cells sorted from the breast tumor. The cell subset or site label corresponds to: naive CD4+ T cells, CD4+CD45RA+CD25-. The CDR3 reads as follows: CASSYSDTTGPGNTIYF. The base sequence is TGTGCCAGCAGTTACTCGGACACGACAGGGCCCGGAAACACCATATATTTT.